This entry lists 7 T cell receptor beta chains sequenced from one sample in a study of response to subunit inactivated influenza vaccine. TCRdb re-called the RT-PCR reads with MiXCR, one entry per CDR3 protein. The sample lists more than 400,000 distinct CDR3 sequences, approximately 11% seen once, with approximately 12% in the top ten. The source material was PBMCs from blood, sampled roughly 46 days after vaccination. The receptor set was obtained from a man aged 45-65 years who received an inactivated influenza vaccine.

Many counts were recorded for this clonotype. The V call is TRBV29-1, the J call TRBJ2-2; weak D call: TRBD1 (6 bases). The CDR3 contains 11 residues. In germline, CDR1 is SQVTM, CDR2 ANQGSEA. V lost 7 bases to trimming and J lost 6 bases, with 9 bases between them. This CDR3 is CSAGAPGELFF. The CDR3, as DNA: TGCAGCGCAGGGGCCCCCGGGGAGCTGTTTTTT.

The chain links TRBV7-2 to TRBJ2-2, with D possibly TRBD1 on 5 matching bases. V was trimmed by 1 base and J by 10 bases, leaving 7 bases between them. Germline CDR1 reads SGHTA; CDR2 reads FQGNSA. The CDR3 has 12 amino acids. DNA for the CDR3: TGTGCCAGCAGCTTAGTAGGACAGGAGCTGTTTTTT. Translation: CASSLVGQELFF.

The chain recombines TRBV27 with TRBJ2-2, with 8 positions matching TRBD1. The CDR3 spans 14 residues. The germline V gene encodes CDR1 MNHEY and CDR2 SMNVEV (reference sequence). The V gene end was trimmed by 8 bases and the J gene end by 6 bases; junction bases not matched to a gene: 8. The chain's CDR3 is CASCSDRVSGELFF. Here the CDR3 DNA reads TGTGCCAGCTGCTCGGACAGGGTGTCCGGGGAGCTGTTTTTT.

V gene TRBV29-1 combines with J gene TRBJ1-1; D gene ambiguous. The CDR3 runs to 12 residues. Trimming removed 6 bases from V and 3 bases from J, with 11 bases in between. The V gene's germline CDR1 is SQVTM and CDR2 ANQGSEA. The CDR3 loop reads CSVGAGDTEAFF. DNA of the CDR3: TGCAGCGTGGGAGCTGGGGACACTGAAGCTTTCTTT.

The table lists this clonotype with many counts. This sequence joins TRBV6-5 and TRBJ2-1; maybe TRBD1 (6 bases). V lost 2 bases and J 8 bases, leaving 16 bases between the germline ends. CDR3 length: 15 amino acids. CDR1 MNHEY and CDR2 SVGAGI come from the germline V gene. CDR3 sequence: CASSYGTPGSYEQFF. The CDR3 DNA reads TGTGCCAGCAGTTACGGGACACCCGGGTCATATGAGCAGTTCTTC.

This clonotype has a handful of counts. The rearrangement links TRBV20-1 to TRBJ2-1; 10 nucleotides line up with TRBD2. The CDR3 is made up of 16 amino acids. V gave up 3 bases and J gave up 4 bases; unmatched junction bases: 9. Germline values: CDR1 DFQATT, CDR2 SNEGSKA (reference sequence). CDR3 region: CSASRSSGGQYNEQFF. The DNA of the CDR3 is TGCAGTGCTAGCAGATCTAGCGGGGGCCAGTACAATGAGCAGTTCTTC.

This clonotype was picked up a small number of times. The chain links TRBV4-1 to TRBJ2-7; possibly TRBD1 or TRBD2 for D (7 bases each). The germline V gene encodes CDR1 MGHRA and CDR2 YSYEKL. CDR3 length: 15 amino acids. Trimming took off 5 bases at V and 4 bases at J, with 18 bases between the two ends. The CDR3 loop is CASSTLGRGQYEQYF. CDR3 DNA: TGCGCCAGCAGCACCCTGGGGAGGGGGCAGTACGAGCAGTACTTC.